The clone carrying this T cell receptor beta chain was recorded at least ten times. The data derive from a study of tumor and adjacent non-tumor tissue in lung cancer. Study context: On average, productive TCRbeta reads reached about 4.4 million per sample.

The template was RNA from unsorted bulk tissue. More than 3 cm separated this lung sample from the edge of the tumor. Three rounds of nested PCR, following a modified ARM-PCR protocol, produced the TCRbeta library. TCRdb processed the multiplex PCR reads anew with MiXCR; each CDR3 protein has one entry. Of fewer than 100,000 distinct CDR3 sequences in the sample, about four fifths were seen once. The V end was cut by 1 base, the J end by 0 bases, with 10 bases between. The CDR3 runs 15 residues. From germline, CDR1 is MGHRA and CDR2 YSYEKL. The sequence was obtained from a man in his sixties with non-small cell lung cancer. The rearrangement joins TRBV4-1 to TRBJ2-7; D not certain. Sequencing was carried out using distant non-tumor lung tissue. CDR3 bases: TGCGCCAGCAGCCAAGGGACGTTGAGCTCCTACGAGCAGTACTTC. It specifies CASSQGTLSSYEQYF.